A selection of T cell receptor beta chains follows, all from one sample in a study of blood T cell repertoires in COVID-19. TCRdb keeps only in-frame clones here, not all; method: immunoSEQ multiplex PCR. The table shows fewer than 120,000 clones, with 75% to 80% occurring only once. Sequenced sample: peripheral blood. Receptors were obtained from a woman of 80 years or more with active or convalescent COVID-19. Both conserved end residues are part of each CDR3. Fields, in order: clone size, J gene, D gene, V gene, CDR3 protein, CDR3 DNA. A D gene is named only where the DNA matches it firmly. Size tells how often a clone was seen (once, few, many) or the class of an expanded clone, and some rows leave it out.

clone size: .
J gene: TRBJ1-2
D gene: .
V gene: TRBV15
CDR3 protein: CATSILTTTVLQKTYTF
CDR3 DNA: TGTGCCACCAGCATCCTAACCACGACGGTCCTACAGAAAACCTACACCTTC

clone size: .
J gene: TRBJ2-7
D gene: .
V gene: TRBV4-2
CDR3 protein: CASSQARRSRVTYEQYF
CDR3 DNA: TGTGCCAGCAGCCAAGCGAGACGATCCCGGGTAACCTACGAGCAGTACTTC

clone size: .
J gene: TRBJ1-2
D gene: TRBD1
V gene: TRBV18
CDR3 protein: CASSPPGQGLADYGYTF
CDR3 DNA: TGTGCCAGCTCACCGCCAGGACAGGGCTTAGCGGACTATGGCTACACCTTC

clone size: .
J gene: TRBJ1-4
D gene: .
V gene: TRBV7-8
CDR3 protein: CASSNSPKGNEKLFF
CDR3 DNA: TGTGCCAGCAGCAATAGTCCCAAGGGGAATGAAAAACTGTTTTTT

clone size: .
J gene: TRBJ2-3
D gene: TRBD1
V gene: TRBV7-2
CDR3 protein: CASSLGGQGTDTQYF
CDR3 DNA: TGTGCCAGCAGCTTAGGAGGACAGGGCACAGATACGCAGTATTTT

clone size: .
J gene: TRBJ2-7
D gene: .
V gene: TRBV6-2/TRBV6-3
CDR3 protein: CASSPLIYEQYF
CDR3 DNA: TGTGCCAGCAGTCCACTTATTTACGAGCAGTACTTC

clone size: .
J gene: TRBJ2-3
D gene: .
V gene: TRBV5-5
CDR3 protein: CASSPGWEIDTQYF
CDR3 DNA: TGTGCCAGCAGCCCTGGGTGGGAGATAGATACGCAGTATTTT

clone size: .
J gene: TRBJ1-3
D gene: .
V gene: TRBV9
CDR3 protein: CASSVNQGWSGNTIYF
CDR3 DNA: TGTGCCAGCAGCGTGAACCAGGGCTGGTCTGGGAACACCATATATTTT

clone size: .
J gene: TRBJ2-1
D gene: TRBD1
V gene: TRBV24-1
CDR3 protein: CATTPPGQGVSAEQFF
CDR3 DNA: TGTGCCACCACTCCCCCGGGACAGGGGGTATCGGCTGAGCAGTTCTTC

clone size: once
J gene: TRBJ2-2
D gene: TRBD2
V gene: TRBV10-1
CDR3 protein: CASSEREREGHRGAVF
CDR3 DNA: TGCGCCAGCAGTGAGCGGGAACGGGAGGGGCACCGGGGAGCTGTTTTT

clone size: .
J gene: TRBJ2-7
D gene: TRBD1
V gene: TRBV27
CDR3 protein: CASSLGRTGGEQYF
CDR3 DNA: TGTGCCAGCAGTTTGGGTCGGACAGGGGGCGAGCAGTACTTC

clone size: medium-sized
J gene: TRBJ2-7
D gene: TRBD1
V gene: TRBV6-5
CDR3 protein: CASSFPGQGREQYF
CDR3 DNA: TGTGCCAGCAGTTTTCCGGGACAGGGTCGCGAGCAGTACTTC

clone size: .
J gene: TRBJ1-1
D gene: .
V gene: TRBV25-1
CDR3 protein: CASSEGQWLGAFF
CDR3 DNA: TGTGCCAGCAGTGAGGGACAATGGTTAGGAGCTTTCTTT

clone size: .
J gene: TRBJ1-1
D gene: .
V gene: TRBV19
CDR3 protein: CASSIRGPGTTNTEAFF
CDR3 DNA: TGTGCCAGTAGTATAAGAGGGCCCGGGACTACGAACACTGAAGCTTTCTTT

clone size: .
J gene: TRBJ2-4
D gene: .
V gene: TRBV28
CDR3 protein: CATIVRGKNIQYF
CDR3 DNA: TGTGCCACCATCGTTAGGGGGAAAAACATTCAGTACTTC

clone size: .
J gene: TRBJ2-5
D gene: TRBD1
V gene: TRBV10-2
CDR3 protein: CATRDSNQETQYF
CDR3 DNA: TGCGCCACCCGGGACAGCAACCAAGAGACCCAGTACTTC

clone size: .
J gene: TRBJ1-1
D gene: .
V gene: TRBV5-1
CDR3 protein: CASSDQGFDTEAFF
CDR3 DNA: TGCGCCAGCAGCGACCAGGGTTTTGACACTGAAGCTTTCTTT

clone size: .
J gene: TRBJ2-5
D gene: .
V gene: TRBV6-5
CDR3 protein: CASSYSRAAETQYF
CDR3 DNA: TGTGCCAGCAGTTACTCGAGGGCCGCGGAGACCCAGTACTTC

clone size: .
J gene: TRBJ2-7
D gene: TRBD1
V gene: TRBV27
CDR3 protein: CASSALTGIYTYEQYF
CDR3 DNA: TGTGCCAGCAGTGCGTTGACAGGGATCTATACCTACGAGCAGTACTTC

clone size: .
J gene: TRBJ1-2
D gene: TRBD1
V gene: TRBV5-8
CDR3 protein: CASRRGQENYGYTF
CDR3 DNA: TGTGCCAGCAGGAGGGGGCAGGAAAACTATGGCTACACCTTC

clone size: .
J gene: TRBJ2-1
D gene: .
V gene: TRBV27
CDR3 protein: CASSYLATGGQFF
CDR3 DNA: TGTGCCAGCAGTTATCTCGCGACCGGGGGGCAGTTCTTC

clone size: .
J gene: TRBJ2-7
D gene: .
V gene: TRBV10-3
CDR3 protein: CAISESGEPYEQYF
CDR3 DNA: TGTGCCATCAGTGAATCCGGGGAACCATACGAGCAGTACTTC

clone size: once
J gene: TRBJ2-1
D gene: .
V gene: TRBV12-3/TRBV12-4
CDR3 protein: CASSLQNEQFF
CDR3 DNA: TGTGCCAGCAGTTTACAAAATGAGCAGTTCTTC

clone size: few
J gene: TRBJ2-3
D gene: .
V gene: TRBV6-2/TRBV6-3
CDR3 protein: CASSLPGEGHLDTQYF
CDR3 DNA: TGTGCCAGCAGTCTCCCAGGGGAGGGCCACTTAGATACGCAGTATTTT

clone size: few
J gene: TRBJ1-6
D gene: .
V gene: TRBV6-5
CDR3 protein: CASSLGEVYALHF
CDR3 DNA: TGTGCCAGCAGTTTGGGGGAGGTTTATGCCCTCCACTTT

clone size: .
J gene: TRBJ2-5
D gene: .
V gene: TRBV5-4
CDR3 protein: CASSRAGSQETQYF
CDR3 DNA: TGTGCCAGCAGCAGGGCCGGGAGCCAAGAGACCCAGTACTTC

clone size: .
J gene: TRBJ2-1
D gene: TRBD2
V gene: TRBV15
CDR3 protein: CATSPRTSSRRGYNEQFF
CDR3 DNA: TGTGCCACCAGCCCACGGACTAGCTCAAGGAGGGGCTACAATGAGCAGTTCTTC

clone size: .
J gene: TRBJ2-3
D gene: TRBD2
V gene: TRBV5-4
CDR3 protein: CASSWTSADTQYF
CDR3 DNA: TGTGCCAGCAGCTGGACTAGCGCAGATACGCAGTATTTT

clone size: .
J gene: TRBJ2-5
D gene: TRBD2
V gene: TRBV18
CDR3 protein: CASSPGTSGRVTQYF
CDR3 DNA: TGTGCCAGCTCACCAGGGACTAGCGGAAGGGTGACCCAGTACTTC

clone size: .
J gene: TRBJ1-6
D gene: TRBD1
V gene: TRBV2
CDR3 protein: CASSEATGNYNSPLHF
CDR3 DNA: TGTGCCAGCAGTGAAGCGACAGGGAATTATAATTCACCCCTCCACTTT

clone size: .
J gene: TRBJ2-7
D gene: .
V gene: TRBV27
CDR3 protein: CASSQTTGTLYEQYF
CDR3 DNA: TGTGCCAGCAGTCAGACGACAGGTACCCTCTACGAGCAGTACTTC

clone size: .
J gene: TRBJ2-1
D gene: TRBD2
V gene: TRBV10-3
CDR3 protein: CAISESVAGVVVEDNEQFF
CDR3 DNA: TGTGCCATCAGTGAGTCGGTGGCGGGAGTAGTGGTTGAAGACAATGAGCAGTTCTTC

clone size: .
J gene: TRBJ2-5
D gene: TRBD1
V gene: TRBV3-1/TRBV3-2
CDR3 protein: CASSHSPGQGQETQYF
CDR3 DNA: TGTGCCAGCAGCCATTCCCCGGGACAGGGCCAAGAGACCCAGTACTTC

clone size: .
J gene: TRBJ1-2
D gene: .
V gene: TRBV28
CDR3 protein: CASSLGGGLGYTF
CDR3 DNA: TGTGCCAGCAGTTTAGGGGGGGGCCTTGGCTACACCTTC

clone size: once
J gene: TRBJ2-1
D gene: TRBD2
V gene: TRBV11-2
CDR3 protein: CASRRPGLAGGGEQFF
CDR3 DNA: TGTGCCAGCAGACGACCGGGACTAGCGGGTGGCGGTGAGCAGTTCTTC

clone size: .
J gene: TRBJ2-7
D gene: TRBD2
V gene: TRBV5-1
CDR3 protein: CASSLWREGNEQYF
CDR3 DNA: TGCGCCAGCAGCTTGTGGAGGGAGGGTAACGAGCAGTACTTC

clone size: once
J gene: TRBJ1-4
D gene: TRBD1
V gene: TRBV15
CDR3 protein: CATSREGTGYEKLFF
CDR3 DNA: TGTGCCACCAGCAGAGAAGGGACAGGGTACGAAAAACTGTTTTTT

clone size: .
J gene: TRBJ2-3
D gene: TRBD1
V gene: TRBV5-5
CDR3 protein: CASSLTGYGTDTQYF
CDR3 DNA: TGTGCCAGCAGCCTGACAGGGTACGGCACAGATACGCAGTATTTT

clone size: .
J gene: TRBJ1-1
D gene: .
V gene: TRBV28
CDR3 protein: CASSSLGPRGTEAFF
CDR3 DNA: TGTGCCAGCAGTTCCCTTGGCCCTCGGGGCACTGAAGCTTTCTTT

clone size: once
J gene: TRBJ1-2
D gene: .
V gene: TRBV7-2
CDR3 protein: CASSPMGATGDYGYTF
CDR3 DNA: TGTGCCAGCAGCCCCATGGGGGCGACTGGGGACTATGGCTACACCTTC

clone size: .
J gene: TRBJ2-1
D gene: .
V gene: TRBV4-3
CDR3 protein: CASSRLDYAYSGEQFF
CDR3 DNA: TGCGCCAGCAGCCGCTTGGACTACGCTTATTCTGGTGAGCAGTTCTTC